In its sample, the clone carrying this T cell receptor (beta chain) was seen a few times. Its antigen is unknown. From germline, CDR1 is LGHNA and CDR2 YSLEER. The length of the CDR3 is 13 residues. V lost 0 bases and J lost 10, with 7 bases in between. Russia was home to the donors, healthy Caucasian individuals aged roughly 6 to 100. The record originates from a study of blood T cells in healthy people across ages. Broader study findings: Naive and antigen-experienced cells were not separated, limiting conclusive comparison. Nothing was known about donor CMV status, and this possibly confounded expanded clonotype changes.

With a J-beta primer mix and a sample-barcoded 5' primer, a second PCR ran about 6 to 11 cycles. TCRdb fed the 5' RACE reads into MiXCR, producing one record per CDR3 protein. The sample includes about 570,000 distinct CDR3 sequences, approximately 25% of them seen just once. Sequenced material: blood. The J gene is TRBJ1-6, the V gene TRBV4-3; D is unresolved. The clonotype comes from an older woman in good health. The CDR3 protein is CASSQDLKSPLHF. The CDR3 DNA follows: TGCGCCAGCAGCCAAGATCTGAAATCACCCCTCCACTTT.